Following are 3 T cell receptor beta chains from one sample sequenced in a study of beta chain features in type 1 diabetes. The sequenced template was cDNA made from the entire isolated RNA. Sequencing used immunoSEQ multiplex PCR; TCRdb keeps in-frame clones, though not all of them. The table has 850,000 to 900,000 clones, about a sixth seen once. The material sequenced was naive CD4+ T cells from blood. These receptors all stem from a young woman in good health.

Concerning this clone itself: Other DNA sequences of this sample code for an identical CDR3. This rearrangement joins TRBV4-3 to TRBJ2-5; maybe TRBD1 (5 bases). The CDR3 is 14 residues long. In germline, CDR1 is LGHNA, CDR2 YSLEER. Trimming stripped 1 base from V and 4 bases from J, with 10 bases between. CDR3 DNA sequence: TGCGCCAGCAGCCAAGGGCAGGGAAGAGAGACCCAGTACTTC. Amino acid sequence: CASSQGQGRETQYF.

Only a few counts were recorded for this clone. The chain employs TRBV5-1 and TRBJ2-3; 8 bases match TRBD2. The V and J ends lost 5 bases and 4 bases, in that order; junction bases with no gene match: 18. The CDR3 is 18 amino acids. Germline V lookup: CDR1 SGHRS, CDR2 YFSETQ. This chain's CDR3 is CASSVRSGRAFHADTQYF. The CDR3 nucleotides read TGCGCCAGCAGTGTCCGTTCCGGGAGGGCCTTTCACGCAGATACGCAGTATTTT.

This clone was seen just once. The chain uses TRBV9 and TRBJ1-5; D call uncertain. The germline gives CDR1 SGDLS, CDR2 YYNGEE. Trimming removed 0 bases at V and 2 bases at J, with 9 bases between. CDR3 length: 15 amino acids. CDR3 sequence (DNA): TGTGCCAGCAGCGTAGATGGAGATGGCAATCAGCCCCAGCATTTT. Amino acid sequence: CASSVDGDGNQPQHF.